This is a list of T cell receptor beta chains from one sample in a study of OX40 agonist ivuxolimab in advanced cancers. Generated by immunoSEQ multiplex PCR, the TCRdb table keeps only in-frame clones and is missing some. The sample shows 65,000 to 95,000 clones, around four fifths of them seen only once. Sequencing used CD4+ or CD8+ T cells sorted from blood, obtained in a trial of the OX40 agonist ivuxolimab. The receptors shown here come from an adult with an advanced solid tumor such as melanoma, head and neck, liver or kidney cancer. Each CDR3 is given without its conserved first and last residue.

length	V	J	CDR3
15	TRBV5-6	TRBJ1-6	ASSSRIDSLGNSPLH
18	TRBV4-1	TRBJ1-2	ASSHRSGPGLGRPNYGYT
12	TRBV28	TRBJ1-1	ASSLAGGYAEAF
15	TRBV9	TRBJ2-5	ASSAGTSGSGPETQY
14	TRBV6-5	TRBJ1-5	ASSFGAANSNQPQH
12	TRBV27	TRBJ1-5	ASSFSGDNQPQH
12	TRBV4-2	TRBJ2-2	ASSPLPGTGELF
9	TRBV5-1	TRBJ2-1	ASSDYNEQF
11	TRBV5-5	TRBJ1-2	ASSLGLMGGYT
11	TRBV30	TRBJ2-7	AWNRDRRNEQY
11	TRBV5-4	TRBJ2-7	ASSLAQSYEQY
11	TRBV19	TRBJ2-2	ASSRGDTGELF
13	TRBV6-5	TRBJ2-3	ASRDSGASTDTQY
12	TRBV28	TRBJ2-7	AIDSGQGGNEQY
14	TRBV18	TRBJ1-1	ASSPDRIGRGTEAF
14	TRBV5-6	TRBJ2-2	ASSLGRGENTGELF
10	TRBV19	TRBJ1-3	ASNIRGNTIY
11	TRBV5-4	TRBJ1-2	ASSSRDVSGYT
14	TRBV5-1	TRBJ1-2	ASSFSWTEINYGYT
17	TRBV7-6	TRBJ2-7	ASSLDRHNARGLADEQY
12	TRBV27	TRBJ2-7	ASSLVRDSYEQY
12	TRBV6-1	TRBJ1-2	ASSEEYGRDGYT
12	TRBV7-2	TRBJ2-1	ASSLGGTSSEQF
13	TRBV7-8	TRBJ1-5	ASSFLRDSNQPQH
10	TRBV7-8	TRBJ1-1	ASSLWRTEAF
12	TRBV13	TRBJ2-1	ASSIYAGLNEQF
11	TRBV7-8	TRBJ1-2	ASSRDRGDGYT
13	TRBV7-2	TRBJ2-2	ASQRASVNTGELF
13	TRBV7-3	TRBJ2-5	ASSLQTGPQETQY
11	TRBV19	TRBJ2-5	ASSKTYEETQY
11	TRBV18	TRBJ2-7	ASSPGRTGEQY
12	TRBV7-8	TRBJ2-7	ASSLKPGAYEQY
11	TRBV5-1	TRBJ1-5	ASSLYGGQPQH
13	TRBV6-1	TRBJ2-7	ASSEEGRVWGEQY
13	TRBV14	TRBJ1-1	ASSQDRGVITEAF
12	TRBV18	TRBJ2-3	ASSPGLGADTQY
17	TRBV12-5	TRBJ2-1	ASGLVIGGREGPNNEQF
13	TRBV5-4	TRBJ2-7	ASSITGGKRYEQY
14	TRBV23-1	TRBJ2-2	ASSQSGQENTGELF
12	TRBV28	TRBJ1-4	ASNTPGEGEKLF
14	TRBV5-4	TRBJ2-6	ASSYSWGGGANVLT
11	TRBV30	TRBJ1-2	AWSKASNYGYT
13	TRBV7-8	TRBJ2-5	ASSSDRGRQETQY
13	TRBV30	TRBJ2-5	AWSVLGGEGETQY